The clone carrying this TCR beta chain has just one count. This CDR3 comprises 22 residues. CDR1 is LNHDA, CDR2 SQIVND, per germline (reference sequence). Trimming removed 3 bases from V and 4 bases from J, with 36 bases in between. The data were obtained in a study of shared clonotypes between healthy human individuals. Assay used: immunoSEQ multiplex PCR; TCRdb lists only in-frame clones, some missing. The repertoire holds under 600,000 clones, with about 96% as singletons. This receptor was taken from a woman in her twenties or thirties in good health. The chain uses TRBV19 and TRBJ1-2; TRBD1 is a possible D gene (5 bases). Sequencing input: naive CD4+ T cells sorted from blood. Subset indicated: CD45RA+ positively selected. The CDR3 bases are TGTGCCAGTAGTATTAAGACGGCGGGGACTAAAGCCCCTTACACGTCTTCCTATGGCTACACCTTC. Encoded protein: CASSIKTAGTKAPYTSSYGYTF.